This T cell receptor (beta chain) was recovered during a study of cytomegalovirus exposure and HLA in healthy donors. Comments on this clone: Its specificity is not known.

Study results and caveats: Specificity of three CMV-associated chains for CMV antigens was verified in vitro. The investigators catalogued some 150 TCR beta chains as cytomegalovirus-associated.

This CDR3 has 16 residues. V shed 0 bases and J 8 bases; nucleotides not matched to a gene: 10. Per germline, CDR1 MNHEY and CDR2 SVGAGI. Assay: immunoSEQ multiplex PCR; the TCRdb copy retains only in-frame clones and omits some. The repertoire holds hundreds of thousands of clones, with about 90% as singletons. The TCR originated in a man aged 18 to 30 in good health and CMV-seropositive. Sequencing was performed on PBMCs. The gene calls are TRBV6-5 and TRBJ1-2; 9 bases match TRBD1. CDR3 coding DNA: TGTGCCAGCAGTTACTCACAGGGGGCGCGGATCTTCGGCTACACCTTC. Translated, it gives CASSYSQGARIFGYTF.